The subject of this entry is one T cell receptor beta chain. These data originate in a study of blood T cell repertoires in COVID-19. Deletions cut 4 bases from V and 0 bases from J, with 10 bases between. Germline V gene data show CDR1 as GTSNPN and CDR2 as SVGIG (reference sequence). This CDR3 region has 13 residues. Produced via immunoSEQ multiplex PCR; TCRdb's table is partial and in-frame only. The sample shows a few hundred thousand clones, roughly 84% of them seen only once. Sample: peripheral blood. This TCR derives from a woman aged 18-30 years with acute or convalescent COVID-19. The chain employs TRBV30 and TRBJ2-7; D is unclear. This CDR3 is CAWTRQVSYEQYF. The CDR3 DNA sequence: TGTGCCTGGACTCGTCAGGTCTCCTACGAGCAGTACTTC.